The 15 T cell receptor beta chains given below trace back to one sample, sequenced in a study of PD-1 blockade in classical Hodgkin lymphoma. The time point is: cycle 4 day 1 (C4D1), after 5 to 7 weeks of nivolumab. With no exception, relapse followed autologous stem cell transplantation in all patients, and brentuximab vedotin exposure varied. Only in-frame clones appear in the TCRdb table, and some are missing; sequencing was by immunoSEQ multiplex PCR. Of 100,000 to 120,000 clones listed, more than 70% are singletons. The sample was peripheral blood mononuclear cells (PBMCs), taken before the fourth cycle of nivolumab. The source of these receptors is a human donor with classical Hodgkin lymphoma.

This rearrangement joins TRBV7-2 to TRBJ2-7; TRBD1 might be the D (5 bases). This CDR3 comprises 16 residues. The germline gives CDR1 SGHTA, CDR2 FQGNSA. The V and J ends lost 5 bases and 2 bases respectively, with 19 bases between them. CDR3 sequence: CASSIQALKPPYEQYF. DNA for the CDR3: TGTGCCAGCAGCATACAGGCTCTGAAACCTCCCTACGAGCAGTACTTC.

The chain recombines TRBV19 with TRBJ1-5; D call uncertain. Germline V gives CDR1 LNHDA, CDR2 SQIVND (reference sequence). The length of the CDR3 is 12 residues. Trimming took 7 bases from V and 3 from J, leaving 7 bases between them. CDR3 nucleotide sequence: TGTGCCAGTAACGGGTTCAATCAGCCCCAGCATTTT. Translation gives CASNGFNQPQHF. The entire variable domain, with the rest obtained from reference TRBV19 and TRBJ1-5, is as follows: DGGITQSPKYLFRKEGQNVTLSCEQNLNHDAMYWYRQDPGQGLRLIYYSQIVNDFQKGDIAEGYSVSREKKESFPLTVTSAQKNPTAFYLCASNGFNQPQHFGDGTRLSIL.

The rearrangement uses TRBV28 and TRBJ2-3, with D maybe TRBD2 (6 bases). This CDR3 region has 18 residues. The V gene lost 7 bases and the J gene lost 7 bases, with 30 bases spanning the gap. In germline, CDR1 is MDHEN, CDR2 SYDVKM. CDR3 in DNA: TGTGCCAGCAATGGCCTGGGAGGCGAGCGGCCAAGAGTAAATACGCAGTATTTT. This translates into CASNGLGGERPRVNTQYF.

This chain connects TRBV7-2 to TRBJ1-1, with D tentatively TRBD1 (6 bases). Germline-derived CDR1 and CDR2 are SGHTA and FQGNSA. CDR3 length: 18 amino acids. V was trimmed by 1 base and J by 1 base, leaving 19 bases between them. The CDR3 reads CASSLDVSQGRRNTEAFF. For the CDR3, the DNA is TGTGCCAGCAGCTTAGATGTTAGCCAGGGGCGGAGGAACACTGAAGCTTTCTTT. The full variable domain, in which reference TRBV7-2 and TRBJ1-1 provide the parts outside the CDR3, is GAGVSQSPSNKVTEKGKDVELRCDPISGHTALYWYRQSLGQGLEFLIYFQGNSAPDKSGLPSDRFSAERTGGSVSTLTIQRTQQEDSAVYLCASSLDVSQGRRNTEAFFGQGTRLTVV.

This clone was picked up one time. The chain employs TRBV28 and TRBJ2-6; maybe TRBD1 (5 bases). The CDR3 loop spans 17 amino acids. The germline V and J ends were trimmed by 4 bases and 0 bases, with 13 bases remaining between them. In germline, CDR1 is MDHEN, CDR2 SYDVKM. The CDR3 nucleotides are TGTGCCAGCAGTTCTCTTGTCGACAGCTCTGGGGCCAACGTCCTGACTTTC. Residues: CASSSLVDSSGANVLTF.

The V gene is TRBV28, the J gene TRBJ2-1, with TRBD2 identical over 9 bases. There are 14 residues in the CDR3. J was trimmed by 2 bases and V by 6 bases; bases with no gene match: 2. CDR1 and CDR2 from the germline V gene are MDHEN and SYDVKM. CDR3 loop: CASSVAGAYNEQFF. The DNA of the CDR3 is TGTGCCAGCAGCGTAGCGGGAGCCTACAATGAGCAGTTCTTC. Combining the CDR3 with reference TRBV28 and TRBJ2-1 gives the whole variable domain DVKVTQSSRYLVKRTGEKVFLECVQDMDHENMFWYRQDPGLGLRLIYFSYDVKMKEKGDIPEGYSVSREKKERFSLILESASTNQTSMYLCASSVAGAYNEQFFGPGTRLTVL.

The J gene is TRBJ2-3, the V gene TRBV7-9, with D unclear. There are 16 residues in the CDR3. Germline V gene sequence: CDR1 SEHNR, CDR2 FQNEAQ (reference sequence). V was shortened by 5 bases and J by 4 bases, with 19 bases between the two germline ends. The chain's CDR3 is CASSHPPVIGPDTQYF. Here the CDR3 DNA reads TGTGCCAGCAGCCACCCCCCAGTGATTGGGCCAGATACGCAGTATTTT.

The genes are TRBV18 and TRBJ2-7, with TRBD2 matching over 11 bases. Germline V lookup: CDR1 KGHSH, CDR2 LQKENI. Trimming at V came to 0 bases and at J to 1 base, leaving 5 bases not matched to a gene. The CDR3 has 17 amino acids. The CDR3 bases are TGTGCCAGCTCACCACCGACTGGGACTAGCGGATCCTACGAGCAGTACTTC. Its translation is CASSPPTGTSGSYEQYF.

The CDR3 protein is CAISDPGLLSYNEQFF. The CDR3 DNA sequence: TGTGCCATCAGTGACCCGGGACTCCTCTCCTACAATGAGCAGTTCTTC. The chain joins TRBV10-3 to TRBJ2-1; D is possibly TRBD2 (6 bases). CDR1 and CDR2 (germline): ENHRY, SYGVKD. V was trimmed by 3 bases and J by 0 bases, leaving 12 bases between them. The CDR3 is 16 amino acids.

This rearrangement joins TRBV10-1 to TRBJ1-1; the D gene is possibly TRBD1 (5 bases). Per germline, CDR1 WNHNN and CDR2 SYGVQD (reference sequence). V gave up 3 bases and J gave up 2 bases, with 13 bases separating them. The CDR3 is 15 residues long. The CDR3 is CASSESWGRNTEAFF. CDR3 sequence (DNA): TGCGCCAGCAGTGAATCATGGGGACGCAACACTGAAGCTTTCTTT.

A single count supports this clone. The V gene is TRBV30, the J gene TRBJ1-1; 8 nucleotides align to TRBD1. This CDR3 has 14 amino acids. Germline V gene data show CDR1 as GTSNPN and CDR2 as SVGIG (reference sequence). Trimming cost V 2 bases and J 0 bases; bases outside gene matches: 2. The CDR3 DNA reads as TGTGCCTGGAGTCGGACAGGGTTGAACACTGAAGCTTTCTTT. Protein product: CAWSRTGLNTEAFF.

This clone appeared once. The rearrangement links TRBV30 to TRBJ2-5; 8 bases line up with TRBD1. This CDR3 is 13 amino acids long. With 4 bases clipped from V and 7 bases from J, the junction kept 8 bases outside the gene matches. The germline V gene has CDR1 GTSNPN and CDR2 SVGIG (reference sequence). The CDR3 loop is CAWIDRGNWTQYF. Here the CDR3 DNA reads TGTGCCTGGATCGACAGGGGTAATTGGACCCAGTACTTC.

The V and J genes are TRBV4-1 and TRBJ2-7; D remains unclear. CDR3 length: 16 residues. Germline loops: CDR1 MGHRA, CDR2 YSYEKL. The V gene lost 1 base and the J gene lost 3 bases, with 16 bases spanning the gap. The CDR3 here is CASSQVLGPAYYEQYF. Here the CDR3 DNA reads TGCGCCAGCAGCCAAGTCCTAGGGCCGGCTTACTACGAGCAGTACTTC.

The chain joins TRBV6-5 to TRBJ2-5; 8 nucleotides match TRBD1. CDR1 and CDR2 (germline): MNHEY, SVGAGI. This CDR3 comprises 14 residues. V dropped 6 bases and J dropped 4; count of bases not matched to a gene: 7. The CDR3 DNA reads as TGTGCCAGCAGACTGACAGGGGATAGAGAGACCCAGTACTTC. Its protein is CASRLTGDRETQYF.

This clone came up once. The chain combines TRBV18 with TRBJ2-7; 7 nucleotides line up with TRBD1. This CDR3 has 13 residues. Trimming cost V 4 bases and J 5 bases; bases outside gene matches: 5. Per the germline V gene, CDR1 is KGHSH and CDR2 is LQKENI. This chain's CDR3 is CASSQRQGHEQYF. CDR3 nucleotides: TGTGCCAGCTCACAAAGACAGGGCCACGAGCAGTACTTC. The full variable domain, with the rest looked up from reference TRBV18 and TRBJ2-7, is NAGVMQNPRHLVRRRGQEARLRCSPMKGHSHVYWYRQLPEEGLKFMVYLQKENIIDESGMPKERFSAEFPKEGPSILRIQQVVRGDSAAYFCASSQRQGHEQYFGPGTRLTVT.